The rows below give T cell receptor beta chains drawn from one sample of a study of beta chain features in type 1 diabetes. Libraries were prepared by immunoSEQ multiplex PCR; TCRdb keeps only in-frame clonotypes and omits some of them. This table holds hundreds of thousands of clones, about an eighth found once. The sample comprised naive CD4+ T cells from blood. Receptor source: a man between 18 and 29 years old with type 1 diabetes. The CDR3 runs from the conserved cysteine through the conserved F or W. The order of the fields is D gene, clone size, J gene, V gene, CDR3 DNA, CDR3 protein. D genes are given only for firm matches. Clone size is not always given. Where it is, it says once, few, many or a class for expanded clones.

.,.,TRBJ2-5,TRBV20-1,TGCAGTGCGATCCAAGAGACCCAGTACTTC,CSAIQETQYF
.,few,TRBJ2-5,TRBV6-6,TGTGCCAGCAACTTACCCCCAGCAGGGGAGACCCAGTACTTC,CASNLPPAGETQYF
.,.,TRBJ2-7,TRBV7-6,TGTGCCAGCGCTTTGCGGGGAGGGGACAGCTACGAGCAGTACTTC,CASALRGGDSYEQYF
TRBD1,.,TRBJ2-1,TRBV29-1,TGCAGCGTCCCCGGGACAGGGAGTTTCAATGAGCAGTTCTTC,CSVPGTGSFNEQFF
.,.,TRBJ1-2,TRBV30,TGTGCCTGGAGTGTACACGGCTATGGCTACACCTTC,CAWSVHGYGYTF
.,.,TRBJ1-1,TRBV6-1,TGTGCCAGCAGTGCCGTGTGGAACACTGAAGCTTTCTTT,CASSAVWNTEAFF
TRBD2,.,TRBJ2-7,TRBV5-1,TGCGCCAGCAGCCCTACTAGCGGGAGTTTGTACGAGCAGTACTTC,CASSPTSGSLYEQYF
TRBD1,.,TRBJ2-5,TRBV29-1,TGCAGCGTCAGACAGGGCCTAGGGGAGACCCAGTACTTC,CSVRQGLGETQYF
TRBD2,.,TRBJ2-3,TRBV30,TGTGCCTGGAGTGGACTAGCTAGCACAGATACGCAGTATTTT,CAWSGLASTDTQYF
.,few,TRBJ1-2,TRBV6-5,TGTGCCAGCAGTTCAGACACTTATGGCTACACCTTC,CASSSDTYGYTF
.,few,TRBJ2-7,TRBV5-6,TGTGCCAGCAGCTTAAGGGTATCCTACGAGCAGTACTTC,CASSLRVSYEQYF